This TCR beta chain was retrieved from a study of radiation and T cells in renal cell carcinoma. On the study more broadly: Nephrectomy followed 15 Gy stereotactic body radiation by 4 weeks.

The CDR3 loop spans 15 amino acids. V was pared by 5 bases and J by 2 bases, with 8 bases of the junction left unmatched. The germline CDR1 and CDR2 sequences are KGHSH and LQKENI. Turning to this clone: Its specificity is not known.

The study's findings and limits: Baseline intratumoral clonotype presence is unknown without pretreatment biopsies.

As for time point: baseline pretreatment blood. Specified treatment: 15 Gy SBRT to primary tumor, nephrectomy 4 weeks later. The patient's renal cell carcinoma had clear cell pathology. TCRdb's table, derived via immunoSEQ multiplex PCR, lists solely in-frame clones and lacks some. The sample yields some 140,000 clones, about 88% seen once. The source material was blood, sampled from a patient whose treatment included radiotherapy and nephrectomy. This clonotype was sampled from a woman aged 45-60 years with renal cell carcinoma. The chain is built from TRBV18 and TRBJ2-5; 7 nucleotides align to TRBD1. DNA for the CDR3: TGTGCCAGCTCATTAACGACAGGGAGACAAGAGACCCAGTACTTC. Protein sequence: CASSLTTGRQETQYF.